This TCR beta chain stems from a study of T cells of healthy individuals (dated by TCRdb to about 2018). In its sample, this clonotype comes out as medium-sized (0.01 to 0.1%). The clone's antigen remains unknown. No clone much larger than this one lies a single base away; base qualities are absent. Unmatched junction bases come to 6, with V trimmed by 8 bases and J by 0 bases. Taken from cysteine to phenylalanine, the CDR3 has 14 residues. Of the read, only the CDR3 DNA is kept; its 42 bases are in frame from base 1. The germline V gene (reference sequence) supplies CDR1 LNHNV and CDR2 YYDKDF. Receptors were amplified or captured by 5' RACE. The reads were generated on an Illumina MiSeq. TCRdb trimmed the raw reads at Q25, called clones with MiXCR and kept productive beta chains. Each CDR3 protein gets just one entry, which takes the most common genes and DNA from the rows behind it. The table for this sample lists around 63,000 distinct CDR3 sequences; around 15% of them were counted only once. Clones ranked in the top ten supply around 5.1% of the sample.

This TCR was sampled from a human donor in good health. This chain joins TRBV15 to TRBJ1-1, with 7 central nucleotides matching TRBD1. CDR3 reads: CATCSGGMNTEAFF. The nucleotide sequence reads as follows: TGTGCCACCTGCTCAGGGGGAATGAACACTGAAGCTTTCTTT.